This T cell receptor (beta chain) was recovered during a study of follicular helper T cells after annual influenza vaccination. The study's findings and limits: Successive annual vaccinations recalled a recurrent oligoclonal ICOS+CD38+ cTfh response with influenza-specific clonotypes.

The CDR3 totals 14 residues. Germline CDR1 is LNHNV and CDR2 is YYDKDF (reference sequence). Trimming took off 0 bases at V and 7 bases at J, with 13 bases between the two ends. This clone was counted only a few times. The antigen remains undetermined. Sequencing used immunoSEQ multiplex PCR; TCRdb keeps in-frame clones, though not all of them. The table records 3,500 to 5,500 clones, 82% of them present only once. The time point here: 2015-2016 season, pre-vaccination. ICOS+CD38+ and ICOS-CD38- fractions were sorted from non-naive CD4+CXCR5+PD-1+ cells. The sample in question was CXCR5+ CD38- circulating T follicular helper cells from blood, obtained on the day of influenza vaccination. This sample's subset: circulating Tfh, non-naive CD4+CXCR5+PD-1+ (ICOS+CD38+ or ICOS-CD38-). The sequence was obtained from an adult who received the influenza vaccine. This sequence joins TRBV15 and TRBJ2-7; the D is unclear. The CDR3 sequence is CATSRDWKEREQYF. The CDR3 nucleotides are TGTGCCACCAGCAGAGATTGGAAGGAAAGGGAGCAGTACTTC.